This T cell receptor (beta chain) was profiled in a study of blood T cell repertoires in COVID-19. Across the whole study: T cells, B-cell-depleted T cells, or PBMCs supplied cDNA or gDNA.

Assay used: immunoSEQ multiplex PCR; TCRdb lists only in-frame clones, some missing. The profile covers about 400,000 clones, with approximately 90% appearing a single time and more than 0.85% taken by the ten largest. Study members were between about 18 and 90 years old and lived in around 24 US regions. CDR3 length: 17 residues. V was clipped by 3 bases and J by 2 bases; unmatched bases: 8. The V gene's germline CDR1 is LNHDA and CDR2 SQIVND (reference sequence). The receptor's source is a woman in her twenties or thirties with acute COVID-19. Sequencing input: PBMCs or T cells enriched from blood (not recorded which). The chain links TRBV19 to TRBJ1-5, with 9 bases matching TRBD1. This CDR3 is CASSMSQGAWGNQPQHF. In DNA form, the CDR3 reads TGTGCCAGTAGTATGTCACAGGGGGCTTGGGGCAATCAGCCCCAGCATTTT.